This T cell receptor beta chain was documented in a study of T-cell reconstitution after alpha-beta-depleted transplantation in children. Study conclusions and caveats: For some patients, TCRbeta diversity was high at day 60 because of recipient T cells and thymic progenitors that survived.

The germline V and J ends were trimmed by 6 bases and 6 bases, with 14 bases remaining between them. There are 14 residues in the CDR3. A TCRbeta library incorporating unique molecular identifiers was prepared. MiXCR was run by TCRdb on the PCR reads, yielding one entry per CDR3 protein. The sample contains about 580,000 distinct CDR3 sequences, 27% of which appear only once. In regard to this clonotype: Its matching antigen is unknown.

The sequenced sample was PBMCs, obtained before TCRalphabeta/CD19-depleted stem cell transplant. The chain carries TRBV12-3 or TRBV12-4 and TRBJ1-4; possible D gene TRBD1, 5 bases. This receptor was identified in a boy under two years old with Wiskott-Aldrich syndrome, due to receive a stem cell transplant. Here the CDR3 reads CASRGYGAYEKLFF. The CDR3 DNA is TGTGCCAGCAGGGGGTACGGGGCCTATGAAAAACTGTTTTTT.